This T cell receptor beta chain was sequenced for a study of OX40 agonist ivuxolimab in advanced cancers. Profiled with immunoSEQ multiplex PCR; TCRdb holds only in-frame clones, not every one. Here the sample spans about 56,000 clones, roughly 82% being singletons. General study points: The study found that CD8+ T cells averaged more expanded clones than CD4+.

V trimming: 5 bases; J trimming: 8 bases; junction bases outside the gene matches: 7. The germline V gene encodes CDR1 SGHTA and CDR2 FQGNSA. This CDR3 comprises 15 residues. Remarks on this clone: Its specificity is unknown.

The specimen was CD4+ or CD8+ T cells sorted from blood, collected in a trial of the OX40 agonist ivuxolimab. This clonotype was sampled from an adult with an advanced solid tumor such as melanoma, head and neck, liver or kidney cancer. This chain joins TRBV7-2 and TRBJ2-2; 11 bases match TRBD2. In nucleotides, the CDR3 is TGTGCCAGCAGCCCACGTAGCGGGGGGGTAGGGGAGCTGTTTTTT. The encoded protein is CASSPRSGGVGELFF.